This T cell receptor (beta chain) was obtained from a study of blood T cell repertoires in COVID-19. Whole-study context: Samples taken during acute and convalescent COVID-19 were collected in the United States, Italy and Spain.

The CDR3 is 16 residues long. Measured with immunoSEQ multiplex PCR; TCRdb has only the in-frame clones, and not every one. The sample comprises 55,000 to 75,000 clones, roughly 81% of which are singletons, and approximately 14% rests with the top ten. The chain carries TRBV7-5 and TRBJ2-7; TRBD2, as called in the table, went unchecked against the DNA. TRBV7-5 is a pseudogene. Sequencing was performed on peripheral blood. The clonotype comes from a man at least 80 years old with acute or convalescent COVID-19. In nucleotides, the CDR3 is TGTGCCAGAAGCTTCTGGACTAGCGGGAGACGCAGGGAGCAGTACTTC. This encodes CARSFWTSGRRREQYF.